The T cell receptor (beta chain) under discussion was sequenced for a study of spatial heterogeneity in lung cancer (dated by TCRdb to between 2018 and 2021). For context, the study as a whole: More beta-chain than alpha-chain transcripts were consistently detected, likely reflecting higher beta-chain transcript abundance. In tumor regions, TCR transcript counts showed a strong correlation with a T cell transcriptional module score from matched bulk RNA-seq. In the raw uncorrected reads, each unique combination of TCR and UMI appeared more than ten times on average. The study quantitatively compared TCR alpha and beta repertoires across multiple tumor regions, matched nontumor lung and blood in non-small cell lung cancer. The study linked features of the TCR repertoire to counts of nonsynonymous mutations, which were determined by whole-exome sequencing of tumor tissue. At surgery, both alpha and beta chains were TCR-sequenced in under 250 tumor regions, about 64 matched nontumor lung samples and a few dozen PBMC samples. What the work shows at the level of the full study, not this receptor alone: TCR-seq was estimated to cover only roughly 7% of tumor T cells for alpha chains and 12% to 15% for beta chains. Counts of ubiquitous and regional expanded TCRs were found to correlate with counts of ubiquitous and regional nonsynonymous mutations, respectively. The tumor nonsynonymous mutation count correlated with the number of expanded intratumoral alpha and beta TCRs. Confirming at a functional level the hypothesis that regional TCRs recognize regional mutations was considered to require additional single-cell paired TCR alpha and beta sequencing.

Relative to germline, V is missing 5 bases and J is missing 7 bases, with 8 bases of the junction outside any gene match. From the cysteine through the phenylalanine, the CDR3 covers 15 amino acids. Only the CDR3 portion is preserved as DNA: 45 bases, with reading frame beginning at the first base. CDR1 and CDR2 were assigned from the germline V gene as MDHEN and SYDVKM. Read against the paper, the sample's time point label means: sample taken at primary tumor resection. The donors were 72 patients from the lung TRACERx cohort who had early-stage, untreated non-small cell lung cancer. Whole RNA extracted from tumor and nontumor lung tissue, or from cryopreserved PBMC samples, was used for TCR sequencing without cell sorting. A patient was chosen for TCR sequencing only when enough RNA was available from at least two tumor regions. Tumor and adjacent nontumor lung specimens were reviewed by a lung pathologist before selection.

The library came from 5' RACE. The listed sequencing device is NextSeq 500. To allow correction of PCR and sequencing errors, the TCR library protocol tagged every TCR cDNA molecule with a unique molecular identifier. In the authors' own workflow: TCR identification, UMI-based error correction and CDR3 extraction were all carried out with Decombinator tools. TCRs above a frequency of 2 per 1,000, corresponding to the top 1% of the tumor frequency distribution, were defined as expanded. Expanded tumor TCRs were classed as regional if statistically deemed absent (corrected P<0.05) from at least one tumor region, otherwise ubiquitous. Renyi diversity was calculated using the R vegan package after each repertoire was subsampled 100 times to 5,000 TCRs. CDR3 similarity networks were built from amino acid triplet string-kernel similarity, with CDR3s being connected when pairwise similarity was above 0.82. The raw public data were reprocessed by TCRdb itself: fastp quality trimming at Q25, MiXCR clonotype calling, in-frame beta chains only. Records with the same CDR3 protein are collapsed into one entry carrying the most frequent genes and DNA. The V and J calls and clone size come from TCRdb's table, not from the authors' own analysis. Recorded for this sample are under 20,000 distinct CDR3 sequences; 6.2% of them occurred a single time. Approximately 6.8% of the sample rests with the top ten.

This clonotype was counted ten times or more. No antigen is known for it. Base qualities are not provided; no much larger clone lies one nucleotide away. The receptor comes from a male donor with early-stage non-small cell lung cancer. This material consisted of lung tumor tissue, taken at surgery. The sequence joins TRBV28 to TRBJ2-7; 13 nucleotides in the junction match TRBD2. The nucleotide sequence is TGTGCCAGCAGTGCCGGGACTAGCGGGGCAAGGGAGCAGTACTTC. Translated, this gives CASSAGTSGAREQYF. The variable domain in full, with residues beyond the CDR3 obtained from the reference TRBV28 and TRBJ2-7 genes, is DVKVTQSSRYLVKRTGEKVFLECVQDMDHENMFWYRQDPGLGLRLIYFSYDVKMKEKGDIPEGYSVSREKKERFSLILESASTNQTSMYLCASSAGTSGAREQYFGPGTRLTVT.